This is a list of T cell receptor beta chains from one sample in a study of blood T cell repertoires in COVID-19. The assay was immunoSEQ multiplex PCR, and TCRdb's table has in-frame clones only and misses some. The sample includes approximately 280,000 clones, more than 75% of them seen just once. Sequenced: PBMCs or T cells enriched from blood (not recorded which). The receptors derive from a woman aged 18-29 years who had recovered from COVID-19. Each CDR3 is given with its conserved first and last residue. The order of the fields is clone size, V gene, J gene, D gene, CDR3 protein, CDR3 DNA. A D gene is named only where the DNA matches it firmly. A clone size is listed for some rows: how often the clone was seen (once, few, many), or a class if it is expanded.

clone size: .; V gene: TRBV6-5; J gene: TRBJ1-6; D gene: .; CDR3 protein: CASKATGSWNSPLHF; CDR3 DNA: TGTGCCAGCAAAGCCACCGGGTCCTGGAATTCACCCCTCCACTTT
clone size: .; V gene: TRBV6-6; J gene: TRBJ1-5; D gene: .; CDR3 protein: CASSYSYYSNQPQHF; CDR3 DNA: TGTGCCAGCAGTTACTCGTACTATAGCAATCAGCCCCAGCATTTT
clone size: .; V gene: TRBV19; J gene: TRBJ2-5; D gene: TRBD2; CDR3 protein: CASSDVLAVQETQYF; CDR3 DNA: TGTGCCAGTAGTGACGTACTAGCGGTCCAAGAGACCCAGTACTTC
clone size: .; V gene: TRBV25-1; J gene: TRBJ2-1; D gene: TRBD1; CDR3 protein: CASRGDRRGSYNEQFF; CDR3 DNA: TGTGCCAGCAGGGGGGACAGGAGGGGTTCCTACAATGAGCAGTTCTTC
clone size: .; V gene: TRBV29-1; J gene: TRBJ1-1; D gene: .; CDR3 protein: CSVDRGSGTEAFF; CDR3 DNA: TGCAGCGTTGACAGGGGAAGTGGCACTGAAGCTTTCTTT
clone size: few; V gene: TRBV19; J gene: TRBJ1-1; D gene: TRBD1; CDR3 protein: CASSIAGGTEAFF; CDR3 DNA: TGTGCCAGTAGTATCGCAGGGGGCACTGAAGCTTTCTTT
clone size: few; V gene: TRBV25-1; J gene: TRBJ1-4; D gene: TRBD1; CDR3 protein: CASSEGFGTGINEKLFF; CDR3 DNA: TGTGCCAGCAGTGAGGGGTTCGGGACAGGGATTAATGAAAAACTGTTTTTT
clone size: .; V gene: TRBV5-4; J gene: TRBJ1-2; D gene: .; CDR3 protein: CASSLNRGAYGYTF; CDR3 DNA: TGTGCCAGCAGCTTAAATAGGGGTGCCTATGGCTACACCTTC
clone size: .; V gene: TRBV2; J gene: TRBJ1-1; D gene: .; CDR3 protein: CASSVAPQTGDTEAFF; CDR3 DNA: TGTGCCAGCAGCGTGGCGCCCCAGACTGGTGACACTGAAGCTTTCTTT
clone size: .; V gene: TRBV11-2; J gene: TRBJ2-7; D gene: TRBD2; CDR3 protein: CASSLDFSGGLAGEYEQYF; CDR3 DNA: TGTGCCAGCAGCTTAGACTTTTCCGGGGGACTAGCGGGGGAATACGAGCAGTACTTC
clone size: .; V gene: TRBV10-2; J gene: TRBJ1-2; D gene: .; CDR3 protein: CASSEPGGLVGGYTF; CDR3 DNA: TGCGCCAGCAGTGAGCCAGGAGGTTTAGTAGGTGGCTACACCTTC
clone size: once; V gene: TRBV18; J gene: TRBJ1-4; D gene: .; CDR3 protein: CASSGYGGEKLFF; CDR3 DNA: TGTGCCAGTTCGGGGTACGGTGGTGAAAAACTGTTTTTT
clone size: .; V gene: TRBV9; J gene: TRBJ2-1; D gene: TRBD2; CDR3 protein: CASSVDSGVSSYNEQFF; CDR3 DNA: TGTGCCAGCAGCGTAGATAGCGGGGTAAGCTCCTACAATGAGCAGTTCTTC
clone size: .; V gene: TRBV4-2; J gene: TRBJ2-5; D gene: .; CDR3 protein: CASSLTRRETQYF; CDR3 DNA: TGTGCCAGCAGTCTGACTAGGAGAGAGACCCAGTACTTC
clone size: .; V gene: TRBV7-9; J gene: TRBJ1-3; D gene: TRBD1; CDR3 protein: CASSATGQGGNTIYF; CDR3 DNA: TGTGCCAGCAGCGCTACGGGACAGGGTGGAAACACCATATATTTT
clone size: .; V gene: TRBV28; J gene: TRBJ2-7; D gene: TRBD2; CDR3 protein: CASGLEREAQQYF; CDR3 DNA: TGTGCCAGCGGGTTGGAGCGGGAGGCCCAGCAGTACTTC
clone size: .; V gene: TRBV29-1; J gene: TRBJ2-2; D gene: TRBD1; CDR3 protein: CSVRDSGTGDSGELFF; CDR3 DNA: TGCAGCGTAAGAGATTCCGGGACAGGGGATTCCGGGGAGCTGTTTTTT
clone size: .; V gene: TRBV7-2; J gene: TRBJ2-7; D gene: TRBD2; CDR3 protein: CASSLLAGVYEQYF; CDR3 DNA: TGTGCCAGCAGCTTACTAGCGGGAGTCTACGAGCAGTACTTC
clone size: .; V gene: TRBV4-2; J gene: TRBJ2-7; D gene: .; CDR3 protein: CASSQLAFDEQYF; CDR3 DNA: TGTGCCAGCAGCCAACTAGCGTTCGACGAGCAGTACTTC
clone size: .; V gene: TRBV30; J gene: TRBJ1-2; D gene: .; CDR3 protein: CAWSEPSTVRFYGYTF; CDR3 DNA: TGTGCCTGGAGCGAACCCTCGACAGTTAGATTCTATGGCTACACCTTC
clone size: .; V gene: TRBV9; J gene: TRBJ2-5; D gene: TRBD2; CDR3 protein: CASSPTASGGAKGETQYF; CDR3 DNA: TGTGCCAGCAGCCCAACGGCTAGCGGGGGGGCCAAGGGAGAGACCCAGTACTTC
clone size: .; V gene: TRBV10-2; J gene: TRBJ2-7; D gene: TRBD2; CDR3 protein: CASKNRLAGTYEQYF; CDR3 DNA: TGCGCCAGCAAGAACCGACTAGCGGGAACCTACGAGCAGTACTTC
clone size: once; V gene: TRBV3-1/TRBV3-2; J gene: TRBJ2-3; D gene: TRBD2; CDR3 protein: CASSSGGDTQYF; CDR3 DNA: TGTGCCAGCAGCAGCGGGGGGGATACGCAGTATTTT
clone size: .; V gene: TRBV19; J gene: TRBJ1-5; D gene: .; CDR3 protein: CASSIYVIGNQPQHF; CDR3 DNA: TGTGCCAGTAGTATATATGTTATTGGCAATCAGCCCCAGCATTTT
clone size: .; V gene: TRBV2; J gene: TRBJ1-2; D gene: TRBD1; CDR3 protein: CASSPQGVYGYTF; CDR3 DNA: TGTGCCAGCAGTCCACAGGGGGTCTATGGCTACACCTTC
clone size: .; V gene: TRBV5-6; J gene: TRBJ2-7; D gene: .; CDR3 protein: CASSLISLEEQYF; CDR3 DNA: TGTGCCAGCAGTTTGATTTCCTTGGAGGAGCAGTACTTC
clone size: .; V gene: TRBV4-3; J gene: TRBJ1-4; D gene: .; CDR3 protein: CASSQEGGDNEKLFF; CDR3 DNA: TGCGCCAGCAGCCAGGAAGGGGGGGATAATGAAAAACTGTTTTTT
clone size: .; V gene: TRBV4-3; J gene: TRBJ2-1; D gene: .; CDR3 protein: CASSQEVIRDVFGASRNEQFF; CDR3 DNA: TGCGCCAGCAGCCAAGAAGTTATCCGGGATGTATTCGGAGCGTCGCGTAATGAGCAGTTCTTC
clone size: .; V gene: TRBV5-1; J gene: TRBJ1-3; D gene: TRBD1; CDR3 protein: CASSPTGVKRNSGNTIYF; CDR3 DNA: TGCGCCAGCAGCCCGACAGGGGTCAAGAGAAATTCTGGAAACACCATATATTTT
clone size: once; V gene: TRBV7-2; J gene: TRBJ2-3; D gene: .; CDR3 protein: CASSLDVGRADTQYF; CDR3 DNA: TGTGCCAGCAGCTTAGACGTTGGTAGAGCAGATACGCAGTATTTT
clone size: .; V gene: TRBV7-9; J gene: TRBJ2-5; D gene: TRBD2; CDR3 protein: CASSPSLAGGSGAQYF; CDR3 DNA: TGTGCCAGCAGCCCCTCACTAGCGGGAGGGTCCGGGGCCCAGTACTTC
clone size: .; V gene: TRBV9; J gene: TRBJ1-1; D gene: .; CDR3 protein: CASSVESDSVNTEAFF; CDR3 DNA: TGTGCCAGCAGCGTAGAGTCGGATAGCGTCAACACTGAAGCTTTCTTT
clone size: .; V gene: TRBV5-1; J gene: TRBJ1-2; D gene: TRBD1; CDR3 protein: CASSLGQGGFFYGYTF; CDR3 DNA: TGCGCCAGCAGCTTGGGACAGGGCGGGTTTTTTTATGGCTACACCTTC
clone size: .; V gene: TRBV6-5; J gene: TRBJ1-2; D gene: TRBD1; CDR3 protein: CASSSRTGASGYTF; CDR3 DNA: TGTGCCAGCAGTTCCCGGACAGGGGCTAGTGGCTACACCTTC
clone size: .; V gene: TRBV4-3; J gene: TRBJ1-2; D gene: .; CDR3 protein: CASSFRITGSYGYTF; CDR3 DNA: TGCGCCAGCAGCTTCCGTATCACAGGTTCCTATGGCTACACCTTC
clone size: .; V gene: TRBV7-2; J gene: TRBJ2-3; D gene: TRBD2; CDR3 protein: CASSLVGLSDTQYF; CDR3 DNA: TGTGCCAGCAGTCTAGTGGGACTATCAGATACGCAGTATTTT
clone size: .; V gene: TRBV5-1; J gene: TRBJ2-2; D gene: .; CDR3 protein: CASSLVMSAGELFF; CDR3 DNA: TGCGCCAGCAGCTTGGTCATGTCGGCCGGGGAGCTGTTTTTT
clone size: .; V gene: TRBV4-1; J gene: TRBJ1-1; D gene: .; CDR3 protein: CASSHGGLNTEAFF; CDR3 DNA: TGCGCCAGCAGCCACGGGGGGCTGAACACTGAAGCTTTCTTT
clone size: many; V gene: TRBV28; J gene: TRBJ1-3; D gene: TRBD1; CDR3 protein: CASSLGQGVLFGNTIYF; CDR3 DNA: TGTGCCAGCAGTTTGGGGCAGGGGGTATTATTTGGAAACACCATATATTTT
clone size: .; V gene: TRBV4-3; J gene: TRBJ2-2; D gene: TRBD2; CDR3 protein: CASSSSGGAGELFF; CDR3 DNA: TGCGCCAGCAGCTCTAGCGGGGGGGCTGGGGAGCTGTTTTTT
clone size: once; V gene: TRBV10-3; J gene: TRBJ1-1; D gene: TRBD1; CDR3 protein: CAIRAGTGGRGTEAFF; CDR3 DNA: TGTGCCATCAGGGCCGGGACAGGGGGAAGGGGCACTGAAGCTTTCTTT
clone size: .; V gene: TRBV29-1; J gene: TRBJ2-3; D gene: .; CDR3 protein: CSSGAVTDTQYF; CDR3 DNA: TGCAGCTCTGGGGCAGTTACAGATACGCAGTATTTT
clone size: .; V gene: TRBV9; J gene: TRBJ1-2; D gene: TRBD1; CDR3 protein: CASSTGGVGYGYTF; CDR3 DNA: TGTGCCAGCAGCACAGGGGGCGTGGGTTATGGCTACACCTTC
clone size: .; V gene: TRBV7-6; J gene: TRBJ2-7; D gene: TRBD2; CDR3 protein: CASSLGLAERYEQYF; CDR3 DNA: TGTGCCAGCAGCTTAGGACTAGCGGAAAGATACGAGCAGTACTTC
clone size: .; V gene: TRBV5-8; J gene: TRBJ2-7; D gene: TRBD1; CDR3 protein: CASSLANWLGQGTYEQYF; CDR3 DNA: TGTGCCAGCAGCTTGGCCAATTGGTTGGGACAGGGAACCTACGAGCAGTACTTC
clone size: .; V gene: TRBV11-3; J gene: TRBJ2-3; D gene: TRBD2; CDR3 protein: CASSPGGWGTDTQYF; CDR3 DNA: TGTGCCAGCAGCCCGGGGGGTTGGGGCACAGATACGCAGTATTTT
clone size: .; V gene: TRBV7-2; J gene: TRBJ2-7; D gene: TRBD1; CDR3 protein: CASSQTGVVGEQYF; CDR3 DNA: TGTGCCAGCAGTCAAACAGGGGTTGTAGGGGAGCAGTACTTC
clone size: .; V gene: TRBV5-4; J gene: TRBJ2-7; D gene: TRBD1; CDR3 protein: CASSNRDRVYEQYF; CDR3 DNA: TGTGCCAGCAGCAACCGGGACAGGGTCTACGAGCAGTACTTC
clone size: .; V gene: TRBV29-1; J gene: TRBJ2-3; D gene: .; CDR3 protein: CSVVRGGTDTQYF; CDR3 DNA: TGCAGCGTTGTTCGCGGGGGCACAGATACGCAGTATTTT
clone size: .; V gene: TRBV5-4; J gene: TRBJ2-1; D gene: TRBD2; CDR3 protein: CASSLAVGLAGGPSYNEQFF; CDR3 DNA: TGTGCCAGCAGCTTGGCGGTAGGGCTAGCGGGAGGCCCCTCCTACAATGAGCAGTTCTTC
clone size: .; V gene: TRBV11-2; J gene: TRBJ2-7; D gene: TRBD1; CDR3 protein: CASSSGTGWNEQYF; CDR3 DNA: TGTGCCAGCAGTTCCGGGACAGGGTGGAACGAGCAGTACTTC